This T cell receptor (beta chain) was recovered during a study of T cell responses to AZD1222 COVID-19 vaccine. Libraries were prepared by immunoSEQ multiplex PCR; TCRdb keeps only in-frame clonotypes and omits some of them. The sample holds approximately 300,000 clones, almost 95% seen once. CDR3 length: 15 amino acids. V lost 5 bases, J lost 3 bases, and 5 bases stayed unmatched. The germline CDR1 and CDR2 sequences are SGHTA and FQGNSA. V is TRBV7-2 and J is TRBJ2-3, with 10 positions matching TRBD2. Specimen: peripheral blood, collected 28 days after the second AZD1222 dose. The receptor comes from an adult who received the AZD1222 COVID-19 vaccine. CDR3 sequence: CASSPSGRVTDTQYF. As DNA, the CDR3 is TGTGCCAGCAGCCCCAGCGGGAGGGTGACAGATACGCAGTATTTT. Looking up the rest from reference TRBV7-2 and TRBJ2-3 gives the full variable domain: GAGVSQSPSNKVTEKGKDVELRCDPISGHTALYWYRQSLGQGLEFLIYFQGNSAPDKSGLPSDRFSAERTGGSVSTLTIQRTQQEDSAVYLCASSPSGRVTDTQYFGPGTRLTVL.